This T cell receptor (beta chain) was obtained from a study of T cell responses to AZD1222 COVID-19 vaccine. This clone was detected a few times. Sequenced by immunoSEQ multiplex PCR; TCRdb stores in-frame clones only, minus some. The sample gives more than 100,000 clones, 85% to 90% of which show up once; 3.1% is in the top ten. This CDR3 is 11 amino acids long. Trimming left V 0 bases short and J 5 bases short, with 4 bases between. Germline values: CDR1 GTSNPN, CDR2 SVGIG (reference sequence). The rearrangement uses TRBV30 and TRBJ1-1; D unclear. Sequencing was performed on peripheral blood, taken on day 0 of AZD1222 vaccination. This receptor was obtained from an adult in good health. In nucleotides, the CDR3 is TGTGCCTGGAGTGTAGGAACTGAAGCTTTCTTT. Translating it yields CAWSVGTEAFF.